These T cell receptor beta chains were read from a single sample in a study of cytomegalovirus exposure and HLA in healthy donors. TCRdb keeps only in-frame clones here, not all; method: immunoSEQ multiplex PCR. The sample includes 85,000 to 120,000 clones, around 75% seen only once; the top ten take 2.5%. Sequenced: PBMCs. These receptor sequences come from a middle-aged man in good health and CMV-seronegative. CDR3s include the opening cysteine and the closing phenylalanine or tryptophan. The order of the fields is J gene, D gene, V gene, clone size, CDR3 DNA, CDR3 protein. A D gene is named only where the DNA matches it firmly. Expanded clones are given a class, and other clones once, few, many or no size at all.

TRBJ2-5 | NA | TRBV11-2 | NA | TGTGCCAGCAGCTTGAACTCCCAAGAGACCCAGTACTTC | CASSLNSQETQYF
TRBJ2-5 | TRBD2 | TRBV7-6 | once | TGTGCCAGCAGCTTTGGGTCGCGGGCGGGGGTGGAGACCCAGTACTTC | CASSFGSRAGVETQYF
TRBJ2-1 | TRBD2 | TRBV6-1 | NA | TGTGCCACCCGGTCGGGAGGGAACACCTACAATGAGCAGTTCTTC | CATRSGGNTYNEQFF
TRBJ1-3 | TRBD1 | TRBV10-1 | NA | TGCGCCAGGCCGGGTACTTGGACAGGGCCAGGAAACACCATATATTTT | CARPGTWTGPGNTIYF
TRBJ2-3 | NA | TRBV2 | NA | TGTGCCAGCAGTGAACAAGGGGTAGGAGATACGCAGTATTTT | CASSEQGVGDTQYF
TRBJ1-6 | TRBD1 | TRBV7-2 | few | TGTGCCAGCAGGGGCCAGACAGGGAATAATTCACCCCTCCACTTT | CASRGQTGNNSPLHF
TRBJ2-1 | TRBD2 | TRBV9 | NA | TGTGCCAGCGGGGGTCGAGTAGCGGGGGCCCTCAATGAGCAGTTCTTC | CASGGRVAGALNEQFF
TRBJ2-5 | NA | TRBV7-6 | NA | TGTGCCAGCAGATCGGGGAATCAAGAGACCCAGTACTTC | CASRSGNQETQYF
TRBJ1-1 | NA | TRBV20-1 | NA | TGCAGTGCTCCTGCCGCGACTGAAGCTTTCTTT | CSAPAATEAFF
TRBJ1-1 | TRBD1 | TRBV4-1 | NA | TGCGCCAGCAGCCAAGAGTCAGGGGGATTGAACACTGAAGCTTTCTTT | CASSQESGGLNTEAFF
TRBJ1-2 | NA | TRBV6-5 | NA | TGTGCCAGCAGTTACTCGACGCAGACATTTGAGGGCTACACCTTC | CASSYSTQTFEGYTF
TRBJ2-3 | TRBD2 | TRBV2 | few | TGTGCCAGCAGCCATTTTGGGACTAGCGGGGGGGCAAAGGATACGCAGTATTTT | CASSHFGTSGGAKDTQYF
TRBJ1-5 | NA | TRBV6-6 | medium-sized | TGTGCCAGCATCAACGGGGGGCACCGCAATCAGCCCCAGCATTTT | CASINGGHRNQPQHF
TRBJ2-1 | TRBD1 | TRBV7-7 | NA | TGTGCCAGCAGCCCGGACAGGGGCTACAATGAGCAGTTCTTC | CASSPDRGYNEQFF
TRBJ2-4 | NA | TRBV7-8 | NA | TGTGCCAGCAGCTTTTTGGGCAGCCGAAACATTCAGTACTTC | CASSFLGSRNIQYF
TRBJ1-2 | NA | TRBV6-5 | NA | TGTGCCAGCAGACAGGGTGCGGACTATGGCTACACCTTC | CASRQGADYGYTF
TRBJ2-7 | TRBD1 | TRBV19 | few | TGTGCCAGTAGTATCCCCGGGACAGGTAAAGAGCAGTACTTC | CASSIPGTGKEQYF
TRBJ2-7 | NA | TRBV5-6 | NA | TGTGCCAGCAGCCTGCGATGGGACTCACGCTCCTACGAGCAGTACTTC | CASSLRWDSRSYEQYF
TRBJ2-3 | TRBD1 | TRBV9 | NA | TGTGCCAGCAGCGTACGACAGGGAGGCACAGATACGCAGTATTTT | CASSVRQGGTDTQYF
TRBJ1-1 | TRBD1 | TRBV6-6 | NA | TGTGCCAGCACCGCAGGGGGCTTGCAAACTGAAGCTTTCTTT | CASTAGGLQTEAFF
TRBJ2-7 | TRBD1 | TRBV5-1 | NA | TGCGCCAGCAGCCACGGGACAGGGGACTCCTACGAGCAGTACTTC | CASSHGTGDSYEQYF
TRBJ1-2 | NA | TRBV29-1 | few | TGCAGCGTTGATAGGGGAACGAACTATGGCTACACCTTC | CSVDRGTNYGYTF
TRBJ2-7 | TRBD1 | TRBV19 | NA | TGTGCCAGTAGTTTGACAGGGGGGCCCGCCTACGAGCAGTACTTC | CASSLTGGPAYEQYF
TRBJ1-5 | NA | TRBV7-3 | NA | TGTGCCAGCAGACCCGCAGGGGTTCAGGGTAATCAGCCCCAGCATTTT | CASRPAGVQGNQPQHF
TRBJ2-1 | TRBD1 | TRBV19 | NA | TGTGCCAGTACCTCCGCCTCCACAGGGGGCTTTGAGCAGTTCTTC | CASTSASTGGFEQFF
TRBJ1-2 | TRBD1 | TRBV5-6 | few | TGTGCCAGCAGCCCCTGGGACAGGGCAAACTATGGCTACACCTTC | CASSPWDRANYGYTF
TRBJ1-2 | NA | TRBV7-2 | few | TGTGCCAGCAGCCAGACAGGAAACTATGGCTACACCTTC | CASSQTGNYGYTF
TRBJ2-3 | NA | TRBV27 | NA | TGTGCCAGCAGTTTCTATCGTGCGGATCGGGGAGATACGCAGTATTTT | CASSFYRADRGDTQYF
TRBJ1-1 | NA | TRBV18 | once | TGTGCCAGCTCACCCCAAAAGGGGCACACTGAAGCTTTCTTT | CASSPQKGHTEAFF
TRBJ2-7 | NA | TRBV12-5 | once | TGTGCTAGTGGTTCGCAAAGGCGGACAGAAATCTACGAGCAGTACTTC | CASGSQRRTEIYEQYF
TRBJ2-3 | TRBD1 | TRBV7-2 | few | TGTGCCAGCAGCACCCGGACAGGGGCTAATACGCAGTATTTT | CASSTRTGANTQYF
TRBJ1-1 | NA | TRBV6-5 | few | TGTGCCAGCAGTTACTACGGCCAGGGCACTGAAGCTTTCTTT | CASSYYGQGTEAFF
TRBJ1-2 | NA | TRBV5-4 | once | TGTGCCAGCAGCTTCGTCGACAGGAAGAACTATGGCTACACCTTC | CASSFVDRKNYGYTF
TRBJ1-5 | NA | TRBV1 | NA | TGCACCAGCAGCCACGTCCCACGCGCAGGGGACAATCAGCCCCAGCATTTT | CTSSHVPRAGDNQPQHF
TRBJ2-2 | NA | TRBV14 | NA | TGTGCCAGCAGAAGACAGGAATACACCGGGGAGCTGTTTTTT | CASRRQEYTGELFF
TRBJ1-4 | NA | TRBV5-1 | NA | TGCGCCAGCAGCTTTGCGGGGCCGGAGGGCGAAAAACTGTTTTTT | CASSFAGPEGEKLFF
TRBJ2-2 | NA | TRBV27 | NA | TGTGCCAGCTCGACCGTGGACAGATACACCGGGGAGCTGTTTTTT | CASSTVDRYTGELFF
TRBJ1-6 | TRBD1 | TRBV19 | NA | TGTGCCAGTAGTACAGGGGGCGCTTCACCCCTCCACTTT | CASSTGGASPLHF
TRBJ2-1 | TRBD2 | TRBV7-6 | NA | TGTGCCAGCAGCCGAGCGGGAAATGAGCAGTTCTTC | CASSRAGNEQFF
TRBJ2-3 | TRBD2 | TRBV6-1 | NA | TGTGCCAGCAAGACTAGCGGAGCAGATACGCAGTATTTT | CASKTSGADTQYF
TRBJ2-6 | NA | TRBV18 | NA | TGTGCCAGCTCACTTACGTCAGGGCGTGGGGCCAACGTCCTGACTTTC | CASSLTSGRGANVLTF
TRBJ2-3 | NA | TRBV5-1 | NA | TGCGCCAGCAGCTCAGTGGGAGGATTCGGAGATACGCAGTATTTT | CASSSVGGFGDTQYF
TRBJ2-3 | TRBD1 | TRBV5-1 | NA | TGCGCCAGCAGCTTATCCGGGACAGGCAGCACAGATACGCAGTATTTT | CASSLSGTGSTDTQYF
TRBJ2-7 | TRBD1 | TRBV5-1 | NA | TGCGCCAGCAGCCCAACCGGGACAGACTACGAGCAGTACTTC | CASSPTGTDYEQYF
TRBJ2-6 | TRBD1 | TRBV5-1 | NA | TGCGCCAGCAGCTTGGCCCACAGGGGCGGTGGGGCCAACGTCCTGACTTTC | CASSLAHRGGGANVLTF
TRBJ1-4 | NA | TRBV9 | NA | TGTGCCAGCAGCGGGGGAGAAGAAAAACTGTTTTTT | CASSGGEEKLFF
TRBJ1-2 | NA | TRBV5-4 | NA | TGTGCCAGCAGCTTGCAGGGCGCTTACTATGGCTACACCTTC | CASSLQGAYYGYTF
TRBJ2-3 | TRBD2 | TRBV2 | NA | TGTGCCAGCAGTGTTCCCCTAGCGGGGGCCTATGGGGGAGCAGATACGCAGTATTTT | CASSVPLAGAYGGADTQYF
TRBJ2-7 | NA | TRBV11-2 | NA | TGTGCCAGCAGCTTAGAGCGTCTAGCAGCCGAGCAGTACTTC | CASSLERLAAEQYF
TRBJ1-1 | NA | TRBV5-1 | NA | TGCGCCAGCAGCTTCAACGGACTGCCGAACACTGAAGCTTTCTTT | CASSFNGLPNTEAFF
TRBJ2-1 | NA | TRBV6-6 | NA | TGTGCCAGCAGGTCCAGGGTTAACAATGAGCAGTTCTTC | CASRSRVNNEQFF
TRBJ2-7 | TRBD2 | TRBV19 | NA | TGTGCCAGTAGTGTCCCGTCAAGCGGGGTCTACGAGCAGTACTTC | CASSVPSSGVYEQYF
TRBJ2-5 | NA | TRBV7-8 | NA | TGTGCCAGCAGCCGGAGGACGGGGTACCAAGAGACCCAGTACTTC | CASSRRTGYQETQYF
TRBJ1-4 | TRBD1 | TRBV5-6 | NA | TGTGCCAGCAGCTTACGACAGGGGTCAACTAATGAAAAACTGTTTTTT | CASSLRQGSTNEKLFF
TRBJ2-5 | NA | TRBV6-1 | NA | TGTGCCAGCAGTGAAGTAGAGTTTTTAACCCAGTACTTC | CASSEVEFLTQYF
TRBJ2-2 | NA | TRBV25-1 | many | TGTGCCAGCAGTGAGGGGGAGGCCGGGGAGCTGTTTTTT | CASSEGEAGELFF
TRBJ2-2 | NA | TRBV5-1 | NA | TGCGCCAGCAGCTCGGGGGGACAGGCGAACACCGGGGAGCTGTTTTTT | CASSSGGQANTGELFF